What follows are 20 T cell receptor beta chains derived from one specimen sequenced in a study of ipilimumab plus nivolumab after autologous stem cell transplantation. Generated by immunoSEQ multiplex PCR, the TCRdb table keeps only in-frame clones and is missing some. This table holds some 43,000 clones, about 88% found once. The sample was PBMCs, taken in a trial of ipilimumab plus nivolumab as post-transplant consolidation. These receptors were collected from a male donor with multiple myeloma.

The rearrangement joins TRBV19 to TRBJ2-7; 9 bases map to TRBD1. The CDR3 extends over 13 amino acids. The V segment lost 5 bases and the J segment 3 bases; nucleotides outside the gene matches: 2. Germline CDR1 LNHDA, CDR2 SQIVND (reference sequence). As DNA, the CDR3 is TGTGCCAGTAGTCAGACAGGGGGCTACGAGCAGTACTTC. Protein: CASSQTGGYEQYF.

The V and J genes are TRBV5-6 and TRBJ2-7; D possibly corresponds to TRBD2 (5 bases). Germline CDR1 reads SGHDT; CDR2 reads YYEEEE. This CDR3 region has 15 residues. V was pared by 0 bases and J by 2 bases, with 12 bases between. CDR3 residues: CASSLVDLSTYEQYF. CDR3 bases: TGTGCCAGCAGCTTGGTGGACTTGTCAACCTACGAGCAGTACTTC.

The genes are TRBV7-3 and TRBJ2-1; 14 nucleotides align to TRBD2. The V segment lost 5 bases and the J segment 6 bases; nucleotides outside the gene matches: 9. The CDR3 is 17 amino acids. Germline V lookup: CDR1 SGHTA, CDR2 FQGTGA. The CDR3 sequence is CASSPPGLAGAGNEQFF. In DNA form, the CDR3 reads TGTGCCAGCAGCCCCCCGGGACTAGCGGGGGCCGGCAATGAGCAGTTCTTC.

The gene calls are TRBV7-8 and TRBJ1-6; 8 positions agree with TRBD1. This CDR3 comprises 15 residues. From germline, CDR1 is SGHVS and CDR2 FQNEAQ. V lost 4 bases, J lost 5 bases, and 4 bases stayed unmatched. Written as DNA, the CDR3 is TGTGCCAGCAGCTACGGACAGGGAGATAATTCACCCCTCCACTTT. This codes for CASSYGQGDNSPLHF.

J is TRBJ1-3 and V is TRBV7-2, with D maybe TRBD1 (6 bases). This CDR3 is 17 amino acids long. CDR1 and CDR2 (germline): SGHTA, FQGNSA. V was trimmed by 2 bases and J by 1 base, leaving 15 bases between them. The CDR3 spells CASSLSPGARSGNTIYF. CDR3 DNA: TGTGCCAGCAGCTTAAGTCCGGGGGCGCGTTCTGGAAACACCATATATTTT.

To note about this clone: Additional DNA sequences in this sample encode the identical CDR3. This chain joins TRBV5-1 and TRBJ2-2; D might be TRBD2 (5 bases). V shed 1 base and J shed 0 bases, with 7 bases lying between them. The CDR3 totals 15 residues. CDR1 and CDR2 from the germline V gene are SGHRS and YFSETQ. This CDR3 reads CASSLTGTNTGELFF. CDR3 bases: TGCGCCAGCAGCTTGACGGGAACGAACACCGGGGAGCTGTTTTTT.

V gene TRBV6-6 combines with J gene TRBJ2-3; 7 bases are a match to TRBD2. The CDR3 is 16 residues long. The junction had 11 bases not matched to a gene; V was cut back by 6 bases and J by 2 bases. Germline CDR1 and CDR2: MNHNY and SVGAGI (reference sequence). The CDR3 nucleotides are TGTGCCAGCAGATCAATCCTCCGGGACTACACAGATACGCAGTATTTT. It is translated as CASRSILRDYTDTQYF.

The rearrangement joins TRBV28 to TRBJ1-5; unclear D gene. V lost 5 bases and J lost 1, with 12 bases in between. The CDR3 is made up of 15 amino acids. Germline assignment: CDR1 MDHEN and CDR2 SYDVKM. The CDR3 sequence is CASSLGSLSNQPQHF. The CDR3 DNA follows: TGTGCCAGCAGTCTGGGATCTCTCAGCAATCAGCCCCAGCATTTT.

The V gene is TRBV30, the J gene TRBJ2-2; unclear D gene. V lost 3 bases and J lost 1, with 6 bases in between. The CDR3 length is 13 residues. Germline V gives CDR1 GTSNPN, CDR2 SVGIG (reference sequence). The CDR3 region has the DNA TGTGCCTGGAGGACGGGGAACACCGGGGAGCTGTTTTTT. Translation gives CAWRTGNTGELFF.

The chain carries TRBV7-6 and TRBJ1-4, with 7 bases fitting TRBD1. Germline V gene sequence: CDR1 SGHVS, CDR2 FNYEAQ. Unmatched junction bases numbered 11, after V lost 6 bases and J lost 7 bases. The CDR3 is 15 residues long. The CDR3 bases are TGTGCCAGCAGACTCGAGGGGGACAGTCGTGAAAAACTGTTTTTT. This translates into CASRLEGDSREKLFF.

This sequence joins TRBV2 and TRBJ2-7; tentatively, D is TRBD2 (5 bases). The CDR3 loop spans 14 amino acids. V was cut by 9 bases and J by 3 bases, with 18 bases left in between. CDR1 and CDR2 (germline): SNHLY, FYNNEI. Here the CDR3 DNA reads TGTGCCAGTAGGGAACCGGGAAACTACTACGAGCAGTACTTC. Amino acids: CASREPGNYYEQYF. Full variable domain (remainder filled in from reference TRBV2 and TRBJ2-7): EPEVTQTPSHQVTQMGQEVILRCVPISNHLYFYWYRQILGQKVEFLVSFYNNEISEKSEIFDDQFSVERPDGSNFTLKIRSTKLEDSAMYFCASREPGNYYEQYFGPGTRLTVT.

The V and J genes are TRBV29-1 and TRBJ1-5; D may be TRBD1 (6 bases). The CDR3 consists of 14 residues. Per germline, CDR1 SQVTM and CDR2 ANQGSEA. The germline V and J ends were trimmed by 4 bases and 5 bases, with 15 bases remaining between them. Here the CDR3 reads CSVAEGGSDQPQHF. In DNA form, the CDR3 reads TGCAGCGTTGCCGAGGGGGGAAGTGATCAGCCCCAGCATTTT.

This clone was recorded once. CDR3 coding DNA: TGCAGCGTCTCCGGGACAGCCTTCACCGGGGAGCTGTTTTTT. Residues: CSVSGTAFTGELFF. This sequence joins TRBV29-1 and TRBJ2-2; 7 bases align to TRBD1. V was pared by 6 bases and J by 4 bases, with 8 bases of the junction left unmatched. This CDR3 contains 14 residues. The germline V gene encodes CDR1 SQVTM and CDR2 ANQGSEA.

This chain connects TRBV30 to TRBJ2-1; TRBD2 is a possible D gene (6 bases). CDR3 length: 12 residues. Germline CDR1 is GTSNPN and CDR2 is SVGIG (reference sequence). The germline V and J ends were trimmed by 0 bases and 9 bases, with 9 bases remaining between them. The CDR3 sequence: CAWSVSGVEQFF. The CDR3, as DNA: TGTGCCTGGAGTGTATCGGGGGTTGAGCAGTTCTTC.

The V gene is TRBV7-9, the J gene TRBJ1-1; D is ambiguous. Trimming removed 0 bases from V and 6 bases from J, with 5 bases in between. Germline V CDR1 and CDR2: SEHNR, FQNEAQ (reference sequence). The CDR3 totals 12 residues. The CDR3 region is CASSLAQAEAFF. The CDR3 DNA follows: TGTGCCAGCAGCTTAGCGCAGGCTGAAGCTTTCTTT.

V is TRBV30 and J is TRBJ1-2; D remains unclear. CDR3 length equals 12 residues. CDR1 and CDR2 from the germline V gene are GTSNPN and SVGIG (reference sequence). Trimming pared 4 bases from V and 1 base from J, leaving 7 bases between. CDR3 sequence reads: CAWNGFNYGYTF. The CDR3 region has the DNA TGTGCCTGGAACGGGTTTAACTATGGCTACACCTTC.

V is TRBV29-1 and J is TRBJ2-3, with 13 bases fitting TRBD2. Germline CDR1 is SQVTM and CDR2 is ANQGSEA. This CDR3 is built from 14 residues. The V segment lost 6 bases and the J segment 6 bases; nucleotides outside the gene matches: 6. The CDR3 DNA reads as TGCAGCGTCCACACTAGCGGGGGGGGTGATACGCAGTATTTT. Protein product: CSVHTSGGGDTQYF.

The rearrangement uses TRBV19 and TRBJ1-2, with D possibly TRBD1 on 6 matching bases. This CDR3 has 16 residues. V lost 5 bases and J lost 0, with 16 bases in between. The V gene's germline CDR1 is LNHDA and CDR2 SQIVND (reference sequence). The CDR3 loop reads CASSPGGAPANYGYTF. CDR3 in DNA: TGTGCCAGTAGTCCGGGGGGGGCCCCAGCTAACTATGGCTACACCTTC. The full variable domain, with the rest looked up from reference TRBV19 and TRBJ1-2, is DGGITQSPKYLFRKEGQNVTLSCEQNLNHDAMYWYRQDPGQGLRLIYYSQIVNDFQKGDIAEGYSVSREKKESFPLTVTSAQKNPTAFYLCASSPGGAPANYGYTFGSGTRLTVV.

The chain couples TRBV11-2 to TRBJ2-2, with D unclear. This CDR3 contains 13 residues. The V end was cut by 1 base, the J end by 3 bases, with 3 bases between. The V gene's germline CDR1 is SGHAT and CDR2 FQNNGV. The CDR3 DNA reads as TGTGCCAGCAGCTTAGTGGACACCGGGGAGCTGTTTTTT. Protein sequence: CASSLVDTGELFF.

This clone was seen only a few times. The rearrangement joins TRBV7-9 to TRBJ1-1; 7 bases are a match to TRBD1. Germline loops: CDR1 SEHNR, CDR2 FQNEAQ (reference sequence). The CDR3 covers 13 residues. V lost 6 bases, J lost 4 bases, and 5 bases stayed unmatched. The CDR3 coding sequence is TGTGCCAGCAGTTCCCAGGGGGGCACTGAAGCTTTCTTT. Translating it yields CASSSQGGTEAFF.